This entry is about one TCR beta chain. What it recognizes is unknown. Trimming took off 2 bases at V and 11 bases at J, with 17 bases between the two ends. CDR1 is SGHKS and CDR2 is YYEKEE in the germline V gene (reference sequence). CDR3 length: 14 amino acids. This specimen belongs to a study of response to subunit inactivated influenza vaccine. Study results and caveats: New T cells are recruited in small numbers by each seasonal influenza vaccination, according to the authors' suggestion.

MiXCR, applied by TCRdb to the RT-PCR reads, yields one record per CDR3 protein. Found here are about 500,000 distinct CDR3 sequences, roughly 13% of them singletons; the top ten hold around 14%. The V call is TRBV5-5, the J call TRBJ1-5; D not certain. The starting material was PBMCs from blood, obtained around seven weeks after vaccination. The clonotype comes from a man aged 50-59 years who received an inactivated influenza vaccine. CDR3: CASSFGPQDSAQHF. In DNA form, the CDR3 reads TGTGCCAGCAGCTTTGGTCCGCAGGATTCGGCCCAGCATTTT.